The sequence of this T cell receptor (beta chain) was determined in a study of OX40 agonist ivuxolimab in advanced cancers. Sequencing used immunoSEQ multiplex PCR; TCRdb keeps in-frame clones, though not all of them. Of tens of thousands of clones listed, around 86% were seen once; the top ten hold around 0.31%. Germline CDR1 and CDR2: MNHNS and SASEGT. This CDR3 is built from 15 residues. Trimming took off 5 bases at V and 1 base at J, with 14 bases between the two ends. The sequencing here drew on CD4+ or CD8+ T cells sorted from blood, taken in a trial of the OX40 agonist ivuxolimab. The TCR was taken from an adult with an advanced solid tumor such as melanoma, head and neck, liver or kidney cancer. This chain uses TRBV6-1 with TRBJ1-1, with a weak D call TRBD1 (6 bases). The CDR3 spells CASSRPGHPNTEAFF. In DNA, the CDR3 is TGTGCCAGCAGTCGTCCGGGACACCCGAACACTGAAGCTTTCTTT.